These 26 T cell receptor beta chains originate from one sample sequenced in a study of breast tumors, draining lymph nodes, adjacent tissues. The lymph nodes were axillary draining lymph nodes from breast cancer patients. TCRdb reanalysed the multiplex PCR reads using MiXCR and keeps one entry per CDR3 protein. The sample consists of around 100,000 distinct CDR3 sequences, 21% of them appearing once. Source material: axillary lymph node tissue. Receptor source: a female donor with breast cancer. Some clones in this sample may be carry-over from other donors' samples.

This clonotype was detected ten times or more. This rearrangement joins TRBV6-7 to TRBJ1-6, with TRBD1 as a possible D gene (5 bases). TRBV6-7 belongs to the ORF category, with a function that is uncertain. V lost 2 bases to trimming and J lost 2 bases, with 13 bases between them. This CDR3 spans 17 amino acids. The CDR3 is CASSYTDRPTYNSPLHF. The CDR3 DNA is TGTGCCAGCAGTTACACAGACAGACCTACCTATAATTCACCCCTCCACTTT.

This clonotype has ten or more counts. The CDR3 DNA follows: TGTGCCAGCAGCCGAGGCAGAGGAGGTCAGCCCCAGCATTTT. This translates into CASSRGRGGQPQHF. V is TRBV11-2 and J is TRBJ1-5; unclear D gene. The CDR3 sequence is 14 residues long. Germline V gene sequence: CDR1 SGHAT, CDR2 FQNNGV. With 5 bases removed from V and 6 bases from J, the gap between germline ends came to 14 bases.

As for this clonotype: A much bigger clone sits one base away, suggesting this may be a read error. This chain links TRBV5-1 with TRBJ1-4, with a weak D call TRBD1 (5 bases). CDR3 length equals 14 residues. From germline, CDR1 is SGHRS and CDR2 YFSETQ. CDR3 loop: CASTVGALSEELFF. In DNA form, the CDR3 reads TGCGCCAGCACGGTCGGGGCCCTTAGTGAAGAACTGTTTTTT.

Notes on this clonotype: Just one base apart from a much larger clone, this may be a read error. The chain has TRBV6-1 and TRBJ1-2; maybe TRBD1 (6 bases). CDR1 is MNHNS, CDR2 SASEGT, per germline. The V end was cut by 8 bases, the J end by 6 bases, with 13 bases between. CDR3 length equals 12 residues. In DNA, the CDR3 is TGTGCCAGCCTCAGGGGATCTAATGGCTACACCTTC. Its protein is CASLRGSNGYTF.

Comments on this clonotype: This clone may be a read error of a much larger clone one base away. This chain joins TRBV19 and TRBJ1-2; no firm D call. The CDR3 contains 12 residues. V lost 5 bases and J lost 1, with 5 bases in between. CDR1 and CDR2 (germline): LNHDA, SQIVND (reference sequence). Here the CDR3 DNA reads TGTGCCAGTAGTGGATTTAACTATGGCTACACCTTC. As protein: CASSGFNYGYTF.

This clonotype showed up many times. The V gene is TRBV6-5, the J gene TRBJ2-7; TRBD2 is a possible D gene (5 bases). Trimming took off 0 bases at V and 5 bases at J, with 8 bases between the two ends. The CDR3 loop spans 13 amino acids. Germline lookup yields CDR1 MNHEY and CDR2 SVGAGI. The DNA of the CDR3 is TGTGCCAGCAGTTACTCTGAGGGCCACGAGCAGTACTTC. This gives the protein CASSYSEGHEQYF.

This clonotype was counted at least ten times. This chain links TRBV14 with TRBJ2-5; D uncertain. Germline loops: CDR1 SGHDN, CDR2 FVKESK. Trimming cost V 2 bases and J 4 bases, with 8 bases left between them. The CDR3 has 13 amino acids. The CDR3 protein is CASSQYGLETQYF. CDR3 coding DNA: TGTGCCAGCAGCCAATACGGGTTAGAGACCCAGTACTTC.

CDR3 protein: CASRSTGSQDGDTIYF. The CDR3 nucleotides are TGTGCCAGCAGGTCTACGGGCAGCCAGGACGGTGACACCATATATTTT. The chain recombines TRBV5-6 with TRBJ1-3; D is unresolved. The germline CDR1 and CDR2 sequences are SGHDT and YYEEEE. The V and J ends lost 5 bases and 8 bases respectively, with 23 bases between them. This CDR3 is built from 16 residues.

This clonotype came up many times. The chain has TRBV5-4 and TRBJ2-1, with D perhaps matching TRBD2 (6 bases). Germline CDR1 is SGHNT and CDR2 is YYREEE (reference sequence). V was trimmed by 1 base and J by 8 bases, leaving 16 bases between them. This CDR3 spans 15 amino acids. The CDR3 loop is CASSLLGGISDEQFF. Written as DNA, the CDR3 is TGTGCCAGCAGCTTGCTTGGGGGGATAAGCGATGAGCAGTTCTTC. Combining the CDR3 with reference TRBV5-4 and TRBJ2-1 gives the whole variable domain ETGVTQSPTHLIKTRGQQVTLRCSSQSGHNTVSWYQQALGQGPQFIFQYYREEENGRGNFPPRFSGLQFPNYSSELNVNALELDDSALYLCASSLLGGISDEQFFGPGTRLTVL.

This clonotype was detected ten times or more. The chain recombines TRBV4-1 with TRBJ2-7; weak D call: TRBD1 (6 bases). The CDR3 loop spans 15 amino acids. Germline assignment: CDR1 MGHRA and CDR2 YSYEKL. The germline V and J ends were trimmed by 1 base and 0 bases, with 10 bases remaining between them. The CDR3 sequence: CASSQVGGASYEQYF. The DNA of the CDR3 is TGCGCCAGCAGCCAAGTAGGGGGAGCCTCCTACGAGCAGTACTTC.

The sample holds a few counts of this clonotype. The rearrangement joins TRBV11-1 to TRBJ2-1; no clear D gene. Deletions cut 0 bases from V and 0 bases from J, with 9 bases between. The CDR3 consists of 16 residues. Germline values: CDR1 SGHAT, CDR2 FQDESV (reference sequence). The CDR3, as DNA: TGTGCCAGCAGCTTAGCGGGCCCGAGCTCCTACAATGAGCAGTTCTTC. Amino acid sequence: CASSLAGPSSYNEQFF.

The chain recombines TRBV3-1 with TRBJ2-4; D possibly corresponds to TRBD1 (6 bases). The germline gives CDR1 LGHDT, CDR2 YNNKEL (reference sequence). The CDR3 totals 16 residues. V shed 4 bases and J shed 8 bases, with 21 bases lying between them. The CDR3 DNA follows: TGTGCCAGCAGCCGAAGCCTATTAACAGGGAAGGACATTCAGTACTTC. Encoded protein: CASSRSLLTGKDIQYF.

The sample holds many counts of this clonotype. V gene TRBV20-1 combines with J gene TRBJ2-1; TRBD2 matches at 9 bases. V trimming: 2 bases; J trimming: 10 bases; junction bases outside the gene matches: 12. The CDR3 is 15 amino acids. Germline CDR1 and CDR2: DFQATT and SNEGSKA (reference sequence). The CDR3: CSARRRLAEAREQFF. The CDR3 coding sequence is TGCAGTGCTAGACGCAGACTAGCGGAGGCTCGCGAGCAGTTCTTC.

This clonotype was recorded at least ten times. This rearrangement joins TRBV7-8 to TRBJ2-1; 9 bases fit TRBD2. V lost 5 bases to trimming and J lost 4 bases; unmatched junction nucleotides: 6. The length of the CDR3 is 15 residues. Germline V lookup: CDR1 SGHVS, CDR2 FQNEAQ. CDR3 residues: CASSVIAGEYNEQFF. CDR3 sequence (DNA): TGTGCCAGCAGCGTCATAGCGGGGGAGTACAATGAGCAGTTCTTC. Drawing the rest from reference TRBV7-8 and TRBJ2-1, the complete variable domain is GAGVSQSPRYKVAKRGQDVALRCDPISGHVSLFWYQQALGQGPEFLTYFQNEAQLDKSGLPSDRFFAERPEGSVSTLKIQRTQQEDSAVYLCASSVIAGEYNEQFFGPGTRLTVL.

The gene calls are TRBV12-3 or TRBV12-4 and TRBJ2-5, with 8 bases that match TRBD1. This CDR3 is 15 amino acids long. The trim removed 6 bases at V and 4 bases at J, leaving 10 bases unmatched. The CDR3: CASRPRQGRGETQYF. The DNA of the CDR3 is TGTGCCAGCAGACCCAGACAGGGGCGGGGAGAGACCCAGTACTTC.

This clonotype showed up just once. As DNA, the CDR3 is TGCAGTGCCGGCCGACAGGGAGGTGAAAAACTGTTTTTT. This codes for CSAGRQGGEKLFF. J is TRBJ1-4 and V is TRBV20-1, with 7 bases lining up with TRBD1. Germline lookup yields CDR1 DFQATT and CDR2 SNEGSKA (reference sequence). With V trimmed by 6 bases and J by 7 bases, 8 bases remained unmatched. The CDR3 extends over 13 amino acids.

This clonotype was detected many times. The chain carries TRBV9 and TRBJ1-6; no firm D call. V lost 0 bases, J lost 8 bases, and 6 bases lay in between. Per the germline V gene, CDR1 is SGDLS and CDR2 is YYNGEE. This CDR3 has 13 residues. CDR3 in amino acids: CASSVGSHSPLHF. In DNA, the CDR3 is TGTGCCAGCAGCGTAGGGAGTCATTCACCCCTCCACTTT.

Many counts were recorded for this clonotype. V is TRBV15 and J is TRBJ2-1; D uncertain. The CDR3 runs to 15 residues. V shed 1 base and J shed 4 bases, with 11 bases lying between them. The germline V gene encodes CDR1 LNHNV and CDR2 YYDKDF (reference sequence). CDR3 in DNA: TGTGCCACCAGCAGAGGGGTTGGTCCTTACAATGAGCAGTTCTTC. Amino acid sequence: CATSRGVGPYNEQFF.

The V and J genes are TRBV28 and TRBJ2-2, with 8 bases matching TRBD1. The CDR3 runs to 18 residues. Germline values: CDR1 MDHEN, CDR2 SYDVKM. Trimming took 0 bases from V and 2 from J; bases not matched to a gene: 8. Written as DNA, the CDR3 is TGTGCCAGCAGTTTATGGGGGACAGGAGACCTAAACACCGGGGAGCTGTTTTTT. Residues: CASSLWGTGDLNTGELFF.

Details on this clonotype: With a much larger clone just one base away, this may be a read error. The chain is built from TRBV12-3 or TRBV12-4 and TRBJ2-7; TRBD2 matches at 14 bases. This CDR3 is 14 amino acids long. CDR3 sequence reads: CASSPGTSGSTLGF. Here the CDR3 DNA reads TGTGCCAGCAGTCCAGGGACTAGCGGGAGCACCCTCGGCTTC.

There are many counts of this clonotype. Written as DNA, the CDR3 is TGCAGTGCTAGGAGTCTTAGCGAGCGGCAAGAGACCCAGTACTTC. The encoded protein is CSARSLSERQETQYF. V gene TRBV20-1 combines with J gene TRBJ2-5; perhaps TRBD2 as D (5 bases). The V end was cut by 3 bases, the J end by 2 bases, with 16 bases between. CDR1 DFQATT and CDR2 SNEGSKA come from the germline V gene (reference sequence). CDR3 length: 15 amino acids.

The sample holds many counts of this clonotype. CDR3 loop: CASSRGATDNEQFF. In DNA, the CDR3 is TGTGCCAGCTCTAGAGGGGCTACTGACAATGAGCAGTTCTTC. The rearrangement links TRBV27 to TRBJ2-1; D possibly matches TRBD1 or TRBD2 (5 bases each). CDR1 is MNHEY and CDR2 is SMNVEV in the germline V gene (reference sequence). The CDR3 consists of 14 residues. The V end lost 8 bases, the J end lost 5 bases, and 16 bases lay between the germline ends.

As concerns this clonotype: Just one base apart from a much larger clone, this may be a read error. The chain uses TRBV6-5 and TRBJ2-3; no firm D call. Per germline, CDR1 MNHEY and CDR2 SVGAGI. The CDR3 consists of 13 residues. CDR3 bases: TGTGCCGGCAGTTCCTGGGTAACAGATACGCAGTATTTT. Amino acid sequence: CAGSSWVTDTQYF.

This clonotype was detected only a few times. It may be a read error: a sequence one base away is much more abundant. This chain uses TRBV7-9 with TRBJ2-1, with 9 positions matching TRBD2. CDR3 length: 15 residues. In germline, CDR1 is SEHNR, CDR2 FQNEAQ (reference sequence). The CDR3 loop is CASSFSGGSYNGQFF. DNA for the CDR3: TGTGCCAGCAGCTTTAGCGGGGGCTCCTACAATGGGCAGTTCTTC.

To note about this clonotype: This may come from a read error, since a much larger clone is one base off. The chain carries TRBV6-2 or TRBV6-3 and TRBJ2-3; 8 bases match TRBD2. The CDR3 extends over 16 amino acids. CDR1 is MNHEY and CDR2 is SVGEGT in the germline V gene. The ends lost 0 bases at V and 4 bases at J; junction bases unmatched: 6. This chain's CDR3 is CASSYSAAGEADTQYF. CDR3 bases: TGTGCCAGCAGTTACTCTGCAGCGGGAGAGGCAGATACGCAGTATTTT.

Details on this clonotype: This may be a read error, as it is one base from a much larger clone. The chain employs TRBV20-1 and TRBJ1-2; no firm D call. Germline V CDR1 and CDR2: DFQATT, SNEGSKA (reference sequence). The CDR3 length is 12 residues. CDR3 sequence (DNA): TGCAGCAACGCGGAGATTAGCTATGGCTACACCTTC. Translation: CSNAEISYGYTF.